This T cell receptor (beta chain) derives from a study of blood T cell repertoires in COVID-19. Germline V lookup: CDR1 SGHDT, CDR2 YYEEEE. This CDR3 comprises 13 residues. The V and J ends lost 6 bases and 7 bases respectively, with 14 bases between them. Sequencing used immunoSEQ multiplex PCR; TCRdb keeps in-frame clones, though not all of them. Among 50,000 to 80,000 clones, around 82% were seen once, and the ten largest hold approximately 15%. In this sample, this clone turned up once. This sequence joins TRBV5-6 and TRBJ2-1, with a possible D match to TRBD1 (6 bases). The sequenced material came from peripheral blood. This receptor was taken from a man in his 60s with COVID-19, enrolled during active disease. DNA for the CDR3: TGTGCCAGCACCGGCAGGGGTGGGAATGAGCAGTTCTTC. It yields the protein CASTGRGGNEQFF.